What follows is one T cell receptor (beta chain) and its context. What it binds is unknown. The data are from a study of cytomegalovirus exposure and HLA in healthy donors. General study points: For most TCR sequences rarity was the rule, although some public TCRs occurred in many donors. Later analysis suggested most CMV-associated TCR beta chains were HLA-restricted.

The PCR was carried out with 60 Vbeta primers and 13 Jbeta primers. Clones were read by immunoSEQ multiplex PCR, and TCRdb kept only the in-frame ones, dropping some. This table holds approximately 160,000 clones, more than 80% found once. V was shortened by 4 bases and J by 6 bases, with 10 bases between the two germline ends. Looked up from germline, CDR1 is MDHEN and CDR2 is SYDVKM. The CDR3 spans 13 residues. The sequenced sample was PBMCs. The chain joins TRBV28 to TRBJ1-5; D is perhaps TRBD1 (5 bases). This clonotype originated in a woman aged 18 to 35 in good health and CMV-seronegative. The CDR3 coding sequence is TGTGCCAGCAGTTATCCAGGGTTTCAGCCCCAGCATTTT. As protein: CASSYPGFQPQHF.